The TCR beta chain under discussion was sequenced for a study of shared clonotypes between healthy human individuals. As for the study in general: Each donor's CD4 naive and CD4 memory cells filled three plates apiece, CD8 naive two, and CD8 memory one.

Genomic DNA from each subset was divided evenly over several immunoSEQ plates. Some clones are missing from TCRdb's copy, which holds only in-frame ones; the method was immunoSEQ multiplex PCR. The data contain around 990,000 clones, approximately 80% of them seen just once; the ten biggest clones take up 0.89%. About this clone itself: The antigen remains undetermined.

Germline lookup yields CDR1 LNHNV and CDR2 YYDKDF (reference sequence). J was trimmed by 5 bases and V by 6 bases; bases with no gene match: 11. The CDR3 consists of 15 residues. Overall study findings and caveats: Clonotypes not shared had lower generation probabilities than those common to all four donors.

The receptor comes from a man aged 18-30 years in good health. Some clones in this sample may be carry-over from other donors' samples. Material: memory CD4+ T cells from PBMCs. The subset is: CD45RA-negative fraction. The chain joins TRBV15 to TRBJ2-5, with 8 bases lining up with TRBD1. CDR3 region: CATRRDRTLTETQYF. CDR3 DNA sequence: TGTGCCACCAGACGGGACAGGACCCTTACGGAGACCCAGTACTTC.